The 28 T cell receptor beta chains reported below all come from one sample, sequenced in a study of T-cell reconstitution after alpha-beta-depleted transplantation in children. Using unique molecular identifiers, the investigators prepared the TCRbeta library. TCRdb re-called the PCR reads through MiXCR, storing one row per CDR3 protein. The sample shows around 360,000 distinct CDR3 sequences, 10% of them seen only once. Sample: PBMCs from the stem cell graft donor, taken from the stem cell graft. These receptors all stem from a human donor who donated a stem cell graft to a child with acute lymphoblastic leukemia.

This chain uses TRBV12-3 or TRBV12-4 with TRBJ2-2; 9 bases are a match to TRBD2. V lost 5 bases to trimming and J lost 6 bases; unmatched junction nucleotides: 7. The CDR3 runs 15 residues. The CDR3 reads CASSIIAGASGELFF. The DNA of the CDR3 is TGTGCCAGCAGTATCATAGCGGGAGCTTCCGGGGAGCTGTTTTTT.

The chain carries TRBV4-3 and TRBJ2-1, with no clear D. The germline gives CDR1 LGHNA, CDR2 YSLEER. The CDR3 has 14 amino acids. With 0 bases removed from V and 7 bases from J, the gap between germline ends came to 10 bases. The CDR3 bases are TGCGCCAGCAGCCAAGAGCCCTTTGGGAATGAGCAGTTCTTC. Its protein is CASSQEPFGNEQFF.

The J gene is TRBJ2-3, the V gene TRBV24-1; 14 nucleotides line up with TRBD2. The CDR3 has 16 amino acids. Trimming cost V 4 bases and J 5 bases; bases outside gene matches: 4. Germline V CDR1 and CDR2: KGHDR, SFDVKD. The CDR3 DNA sequence: TGTGCCACCAGTGAGAATGGACTAGCGGGAGGAGATACGCAGTATTTT. Amino acid sequence: CATSENGLAGGDTQYF.

This clonotype was recorded at least ten times. The CDR3 DNA reads TGTGCCAGCAGCGATGGGGGGTTTAATCAGCCCCAGCATTTT. Translating it yields CASSDGGFNQPQHF. V is TRBV9 and J is TRBJ1-5; tentative D call: TRBD1 (5 bases). Trimming shortened V by 3 bases and J by 4 bases, and 11 bases separated the two germline ends. Germline CDR1 is SGDLS and CDR2 is YYNGEE. CDR3 length equals 14 residues.

This clonotype was recorded a few times. V and J are TRBV6-5 and TRBJ2-7; possibly TRBD1 for D (5 bases). The CDR3 loop spans 14 amino acids. Between the trimmed V and J ends, which lost 0 bases and 6 bases, there was a span of 12 bases. Germline CDR1 MNHEY, CDR2 SVGAGI. This chain's CDR3 is CASSYSGTGAEQYF. In DNA, the CDR3 is TGTGCCAGCAGTTACTCGGGTACAGGTGCCGAGCAGTACTTC.

This clonotype was detected ten times or more. The rearrangement uses TRBV3-1 and TRBJ2-1; TRBD2 matches 13 bases. V gave up 0 bases and J gave up 8 bases; unmatched junction bases: 4. The CDR3 extends over 16 amino acids. Per the germline V gene, CDR1 is LGHDT and CDR2 is YNNKEL (reference sequence). The CDR3 sequence is CASSQEGLAGSDEQFF. The CDR3 coding sequence is TGTGCCAGCAGCCAAGAGGGACTAGCGGGATCGGATGAGCAGTTCTTC.

This clonotype was counted a few times. The chain has TRBV6-5 and TRBJ2-5, with TRBD1 identical over 7 bases. This CDR3 comprises 13 residues. Germline V CDR1 and CDR2: MNHEY, SVGAGI. V was pared by 2 bases and J by 5 bases, with 2 bases of the junction left unmatched. The CDR3 nucleotides are TGTGCCAGCAGTTACAGGGGGCTGGAGACCCAGTACTTC. Translating it yields CASSYRGLETQYF.

The chain combines TRBV7-2 with TRBJ1-3; no firm D call. Looked up from germline, CDR1 is SGHTA and CDR2 is FQGNSA. The CDR3 contains 15 residues. The V and J ends lost 2 bases and 1 base respectively, with 9 bases between them. CDR3 sequence reads: CASSLFGPSGNTIYF. The CDR3 DNA follows: TGTGCCAGCAGCTTATTTGGTCCTTCTGGAAACACCATATATTTT.

The chain carries TRBV12-3 or TRBV12-4 and TRBJ1-4, with 8 bases identical to TRBD1. V shed 6 bases and J 4 bases; nucleotides not matched to a gene: 4. The CDR3 contains 14 residues. In DNA, the CDR3 is TGTGCCAGCAGCGCAGGGGGCCATAATGAAAAACTGTTTTTT. As protein: CASSAGGHNEKLFF.

CDR3 sequence: CASSGTSGTNEQFF. CDR3 sequence (DNA): TGTGCCAGCAGCGGGACTAGCGGGACAAATGAGCAGTTCTTC. This chain connects TRBV6-1 to TRBJ2-1; 13 bases are a match to TRBD2. Germline CDR1 MNHNS, CDR2 SASEGT. Trimming removed 6 bases from V and 7 bases from J; junction bases left unmatched: 3. The CDR3 spans 14 residues.

There are a few counts of this clonotype. The gene calls are TRBV21-1 and TRBJ2-1; whether TRBD2, the table's D call, matches the DNA was not checked. TRBV21-1 has pseudogene status. CDR3 length: 15 residues. CDR3 region: CASSETSGGYNEQFF. The CDR3 DNA reads TGTGCCAGCAGCGAAACTAGCGGGGGTTACAATGAGCAGTTCTTC.

This clonotype was seen a few times. The CDR3 region has the DNA TGTGCCAGCAGCGGCTCGGTTGGGGGCTACACCTTC. It is translated as CASSGSVGGYTF. The chain is built from TRBV9 and TRBJ1-2; D remains unclear. The CDR3 sequence is 12 residues long. The ends were cut back, 3 bases at V and 8 bases at J, with 11 bases in the middle. The V gene's germline CDR1 is SGDLS and CDR2 YYNGEE.

This clonotype was seen ten or more times. One end of the junction fails to match germline, which may point to a read error. The genes are TRBV4-3 and TRBJ2-7; 11 bases line up with TRBD2. In germline, CDR1 is LGHNA, CDR2 YSLEER. The CDR3 is 13 amino acids. In nucleotides, the CDR3 is TGCGCCAGCAGCCAATTAGCGGGAGGGCTCAGAATTTTC. Translating it yields CASSQLAGGLRIF.

This clonotype was observed a handful of times. The chain combines TRBV11-2 with TRBJ1-4; TRBD1 agrees at 9 bases. The CDR3 runs 15 residues. The V segment lost 5 bases and the J segment 8 bases; nucleotides outside the gene matches: 9. Looked up from germline, CDR1 is SGHAT and CDR2 is FQNNGV. The CDR3: CASSAYRTGEEKLFF. CDR3 bases: TGTGCCAGCAGCGCTTACCGGACAGGGGAGGAAAAACTGTTTTTT.

This clonotype was counted between two and nine times. The chain recombines TRBV4-1 with TRBJ2-7; 7 nucleotides line up with TRBD2. Trimming removed 5 bases from V and 2 bases from J; junction bases left unmatched: 12. This CDR3 region has 16 residues. Germline-derived CDR1 and CDR2 are MGHRA and YSYEKL. For the CDR3, the DNA is TGCGCCAGCAGCTACCTCCCTAGCGGAGGAACCTACGAGCAGTACTTC. Residues: CASSYLPSGGTYEQYF.

There are a few counts of this clonotype. V is TRBV20-1 and J is TRBJ2-1; 7 bases are a match to TRBD2. The germline gives CDR1 DFQATT, CDR2 SNEGSKA (reference sequence). Trimming at V came to 5 bases and at J to 4 bases, leaving 11 bases not matched to a gene. The CDR3 sequence is 15 residues long. The CDR3: CSAPPAAGGYNEQFF. The CDR3, as DNA: TGCAGTGCTCCCCCGGCCGCCGGGGGGTACAATGAGCAGTTCTTC.

The table lists this clonotype with a few counts. The chain carries TRBV6-1 and TRBJ1-1, with TRBD1 matching over 9 bases. Germline V gives CDR1 MNHNS, CDR2 SASEGT. This CDR3 is built from 14 residues. The ends lost 6 bases at V and 4 bases at J; junction bases unmatched: 6. This CDR3 reads CASRTGGGITEAFF. The CDR3 bases are TGTGCCAGCAGAACAGGGGGCGGTATCACTGAAGCTTTCTTT.

At least ten counts were recorded for this clonotype. The V call is TRBV7-2, the J call TRBJ2-2, with unresolved D. Germline V lookup: CDR1 SGHTA, CDR2 FQGNSA. The CDR3 extends over 16 amino acids. The V gene lost 5 bases and the J gene lost 4 bases, with 17 bases spanning the gap. The CDR3 loop is CASSTQVSWSTGELFF. The CDR3 DNA is TGTGCCAGCAGCACCCAGGTTTCTTGGAGCACCGGGGAGCTGTTTTTT.

This clonotype showed up many times. This chain joins TRBV28 and TRBJ1-1; D is unclear. The ends were cut back, 6 bases at V and 5 bases at J, with 13 bases in the middle. The length of the CDR3 is 13 residues. The germline gives CDR1 MDHEN, CDR2 SYDVKM. CDR3 nucleotides: TGTGCCAGCAGCCCCCGGAGCAGGACTGAAGCTTTCTTT. It specifies CASSPRSRTEAFF.

The sample holds a few counts of this clonotype. The rearrangement joins TRBV10-3 to TRBJ2-2, with D uncertain. Germline lookup yields CDR1 ENHRY and CDR2 SYGVKD. Trimming stripped 0 bases from V and 0 bases from J, with 8 bases between. The CDR3 totals 16 residues. The CDR3 region is CAISESGSANTGELFF. The CDR3 DNA sequence: TGTGCCATCAGTGAGTCGGGTTCAGCGAACACCGGGGAGCTGTTTTTT.

The table lists this clonotype with a few counts. This chain joins TRBV11-2 and TRBJ2-5, with D uncertain. V was pared by 2 bases and J by 0 bases, with 4 bases between. In germline, CDR1 is SGHAT, CDR2 FQNNGV. The CDR3 spans 13 residues. This CDR3 is CASSLSYQETQYF. As DNA, the CDR3 is TGTGCCAGCAGCTTATCCTACCAAGAGACCCAGTACTTC.

The chain recombines TRBV6-1 with TRBJ2-7; 9 bases line up with TRBD2. Germline-derived CDR1 and CDR2 are MNHNS and SASEGT. The CDR3 runs to 15 residues. V lost 6 bases and J lost 5; bases outside the gene matches: 11. As DNA, the CDR3 is TGTGCCAGCAGGAGTAGCGGGAGTTTATTCCACGAGCAGTACTTC. This encodes CASRSSGSLFHEQYF.

This chain connects TRBV5-1 to TRBJ2-3; TRBD2 aligns across 8 bases. This CDR3 comprises 14 residues. The germline gives CDR1 SGHRS, CDR2 YFSETQ. Trimming took 2 bases from V and 5 from J; bases not matched to a gene: 4. The CDR3 loop is CASSLAGVGDTQYF. CDR3 DNA sequence: TGCGCCAGCAGCTTAGCGGGAGTAGGAGATACGCAGTATTTT.

The chain couples TRBV5-1 to TRBJ2-1, with D unresolved. The CDR3 has 15 amino acids. The germline V and J ends were trimmed by 3 bases and 5 bases, with 15 bases remaining between them. The V gene's germline CDR1 is SGHRS and CDR2 YFSETQ. The CDR3: CASSYLYGNDNEQFF. In DNA, the CDR3 is TGCGCCAGCAGCTACCTTTATGGGAACGACAATGAGCAGTTCTTC. The variable domain in full, with the rest retrieved from reference TRBV5-1 and TRBJ2-1, is KAGVTQTPRYLIKTRGQQVTLSCSPISGHRSVSWYQQTPGQGLQFLFEYFSETQRNKGNFPGRFSGRQFSNSRSEMNVSTLELGDSALYLCASSYLYGNDNEQFFGPGTRLTVL.

This chain's CDR3 is CASSSPGQGTYEQYF. Here the CDR3 DNA reads TGTGCCAGCAGTTCTCCGGGACAGGGCACCTACGAGCAGTACTTC. V gene TRBV27 combines with J gene TRBJ2-7; 9 bases are shared with TRBD1. Germline V gives CDR1 MNHEY, CDR2 SMNVEV (reference sequence). This CDR3 contains 15 residues. After removal of 4 bases from V and 2 bases from J, the junction contained 6 bases not matched to a gene.

This clonotype was recorded many times. The chain combines TRBV6-2 or TRBV6-3 with TRBJ1-2; 7 nucleotides line up with TRBD1. After removal of 6 bases from V and 6 bases from J, the junction contained 13 bases not matched to a gene. CDR1 and CDR2 (germline): MNHEY, SVGEGT. This CDR3 contains 15 residues. This CDR3 is CASRPTGKSEDGYTF. In DNA, the CDR3 is TGTGCCAGCAGGCCGACAGGGAAGAGCGAAGATGGCTACACCTTC.

This clonotype was picked up many times. The chain joins TRBV5-1 to TRBJ2-1, with D perhaps TRBD2 (6 bases). Germline CDR1 SGHRS, CDR2 YFSETQ. V was cut by 0 bases and J by 2 bases, with 9 bases left in between. CDR3 size: 15 residues. CDR3 nucleotides: TGCGCCAGCAGCTTGGGCGGGACCCCCTACAATGAGCAGTTCTTC. As protein: CASSLGGTPYNEQFF.

The chain recombines TRBV29-1 with TRBJ2-3; no firm D call. The V end was cut by 4 bases, the J end by 0 bases, with 14 bases between. CDR1 is SQVTM and CDR2 is ANQGSEA in the germline V gene. The CDR3 covers 15 residues. As DNA, the CDR3 is TGCAGCGTTGTTAATGACGCCGCTAGCACAGATACGCAGTATTTT. Translation: CSVVNDAASTDTQYF.